Below are 2 T cell receptor beta chains sequenced from a single sample in a study of T-cell memory formation after mild COVID-19. Via MiXCR, TCRdb re-called the 5' RACE reads, giving one row per CDR3 protein. Found here are 150,000 or so distinct CDR3 sequences, approximately 10% of them singletons; the top ten hold roughly 3.8%. What was sequenced was PBMCs or a T cell subset sorted from them (not recorded which). The source is a man aged 18 to 30 who had mild COVID-19 (a few samples of this study predate the infection). Cell type and time point are not known.

This clonotype appeared many times. The V gene is TRBV5-1, the J gene TRBJ2-3; D possibly matches TRBD1 or TRBD2 (5 bases each). The CDR3 extends over 14 amino acids. Germline V CDR1 and CDR2: SGHRS, YFSETQ. V was pared by 5 bases and J by 0 bases, with 10 bases between. CDR3 sequence reads: CASRPGTSTDTQYF. CDR3 bases: TGCGCCAGCAGACCCGGGACCAGCACAGATACGCAGTATTTT.

This clonotype was seen a handful of times. The chain combines TRBV5-1 with TRBJ1-1; possible D gene TRBD1, 6 bases. The CDR3 covers 16 residues. V dropped 4 bases and J dropped 3 bases, with 19 bases sitting between them. The germline gives CDR1 SGHRS, CDR2 YFSETQ. This chain's CDR3 is CASSLLQGPGDTEAFF. Here the CDR3 DNA reads TGCGCCAGCAGCCTACTACAGGGCCCAGGGGACACTGAAGCTTTCTTT.